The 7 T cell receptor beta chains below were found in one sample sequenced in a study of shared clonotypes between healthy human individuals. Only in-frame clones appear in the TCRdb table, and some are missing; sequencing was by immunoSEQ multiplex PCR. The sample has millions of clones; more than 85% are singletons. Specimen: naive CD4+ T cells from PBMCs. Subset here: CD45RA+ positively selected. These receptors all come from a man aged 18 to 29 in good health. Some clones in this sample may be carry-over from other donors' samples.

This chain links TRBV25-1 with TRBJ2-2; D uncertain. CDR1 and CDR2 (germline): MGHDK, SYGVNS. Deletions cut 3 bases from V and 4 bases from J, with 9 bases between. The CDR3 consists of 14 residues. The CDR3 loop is CASSESSITGELFF. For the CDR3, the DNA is TGTGCCAGCAGTGAGAGTAGTATCACCGGGGAGCTGTTTTTT.

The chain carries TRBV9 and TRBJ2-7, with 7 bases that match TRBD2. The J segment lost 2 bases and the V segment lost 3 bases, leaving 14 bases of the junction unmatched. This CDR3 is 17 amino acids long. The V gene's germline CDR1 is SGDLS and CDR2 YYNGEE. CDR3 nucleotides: TGTGCCAGCAGCGCCCCAATTGACGCCCGGGGGGCCTACGAGCAGTACTTC. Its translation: CASSAPIDARGAYEQYF.

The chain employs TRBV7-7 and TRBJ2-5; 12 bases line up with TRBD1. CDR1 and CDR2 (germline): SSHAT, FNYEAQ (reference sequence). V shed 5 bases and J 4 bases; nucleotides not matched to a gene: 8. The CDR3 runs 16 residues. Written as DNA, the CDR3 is TGTGCCAGCAGCACCGGGACAGGGGGCTTTGGAGAGACCCAGTACTTC. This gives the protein CASSTGTGGFGETQYF.

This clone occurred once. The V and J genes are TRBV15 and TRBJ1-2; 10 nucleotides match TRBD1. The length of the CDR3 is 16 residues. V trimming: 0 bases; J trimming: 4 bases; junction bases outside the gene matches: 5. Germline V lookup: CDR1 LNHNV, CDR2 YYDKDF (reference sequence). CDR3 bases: TGTGCCACCAGCAGAGATCCGGGACAGGGGAGCTATGGCTACACCTTC. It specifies CATSRDPGQGSYGYTF.

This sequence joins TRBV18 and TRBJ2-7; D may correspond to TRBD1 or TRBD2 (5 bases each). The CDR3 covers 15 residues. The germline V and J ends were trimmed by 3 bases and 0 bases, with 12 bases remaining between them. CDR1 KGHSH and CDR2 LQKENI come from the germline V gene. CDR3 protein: CASSPTRDLSYEQYF. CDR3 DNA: TGTGCCAGCTCACCCACCCGGGACCTCTCCTACGAGCAGTACTTC.

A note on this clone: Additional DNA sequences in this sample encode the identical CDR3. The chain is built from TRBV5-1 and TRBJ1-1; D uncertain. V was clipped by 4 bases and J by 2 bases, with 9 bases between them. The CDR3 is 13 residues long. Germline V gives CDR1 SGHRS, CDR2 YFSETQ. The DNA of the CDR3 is TGCGCCAGCAGCCTTGAGGCAAACACTGAAGCTTTCTTT. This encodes CASSLEANTEAFF.

In DNA form, the CDR3 reads TGTGCCAGCAGTTCCCATCTCAGGCACAACAACAATGAGCAGTTCTTC. This translates into CASSSHLRHNNNEQFF. This chain connects TRBV25-1 to TRBJ2-1; no reliable D call. Germline V gene sequence: CDR1 MGHDK, CDR2 SYGVNS. The CDR3 totals 16 residues. The V end was cut by 5 bases, the J end by 5 bases, with 19 bases between.